This TCR beta chain was found in a study of cytomegalovirus exposure and HLA in healthy donors. The germline V gene encodes CDR1 MNHEY and CDR2 SVGAGI. The CDR3 covers 16 residues. Unmatched junction bases numbered 4, after V lost 0 bases and J lost 3 bases. TCRdb's table, derived via immunoSEQ multiplex PCR, lists solely in-frame clones and lacks some. Among some 140,000 clones, 80% to 90% were seen once, and the ten largest hold under 3%. This sequence joins TRBV6-5 and TRBJ1-1; 10 nucleotides align to TRBD1. The sample was PBMCs. The receptor's source is a man aged 18 to 35 in good health and CMV-seronegative. CDR3 nucleotides: TGTGCCAGCAGTTACTCGACGGACAGGGGGGACACTGAAGCTTTCTTT. Protein product: CASSYSTDRGDTEAFF.